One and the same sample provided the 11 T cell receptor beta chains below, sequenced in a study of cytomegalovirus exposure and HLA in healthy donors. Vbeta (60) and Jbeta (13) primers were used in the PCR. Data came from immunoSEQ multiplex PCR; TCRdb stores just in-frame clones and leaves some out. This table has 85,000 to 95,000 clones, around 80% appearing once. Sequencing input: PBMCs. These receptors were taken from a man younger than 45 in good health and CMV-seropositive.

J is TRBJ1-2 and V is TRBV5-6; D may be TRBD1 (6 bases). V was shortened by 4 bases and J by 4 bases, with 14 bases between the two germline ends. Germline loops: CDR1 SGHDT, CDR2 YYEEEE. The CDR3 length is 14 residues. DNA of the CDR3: TGTGCCAGCAGCGGTCAGGGGTCCCCCTATGGCTACACCTTC. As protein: CASSGQGSPYGYTF.

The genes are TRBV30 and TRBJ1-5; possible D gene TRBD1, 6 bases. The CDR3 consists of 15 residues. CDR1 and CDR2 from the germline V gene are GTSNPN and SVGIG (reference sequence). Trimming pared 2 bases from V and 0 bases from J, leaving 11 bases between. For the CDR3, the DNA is TGTGCCTGGAGTCCAGGGGCAGCTAGCAATCAGCCCCAGCATTTT. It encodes CAWSPGAASNQPQHF.

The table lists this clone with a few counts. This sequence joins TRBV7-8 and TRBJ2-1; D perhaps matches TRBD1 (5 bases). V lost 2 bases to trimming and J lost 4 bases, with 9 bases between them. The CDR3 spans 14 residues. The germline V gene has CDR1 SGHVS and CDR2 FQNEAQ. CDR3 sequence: CASSLRREYNEQFF. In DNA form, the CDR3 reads TGTGCCAGCAGCTTACGCAGGGAATACAATGAGCAGTTCTTC.

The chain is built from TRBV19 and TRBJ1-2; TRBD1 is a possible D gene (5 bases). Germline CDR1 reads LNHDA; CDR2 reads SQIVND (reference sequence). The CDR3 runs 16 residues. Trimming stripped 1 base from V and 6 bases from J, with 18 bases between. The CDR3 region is CASSIVGASEVDGYTF. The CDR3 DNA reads TGTGCCAGTAGTATAGTAGGGGCTTCCGAAGTCGATGGCTACACCTTC.

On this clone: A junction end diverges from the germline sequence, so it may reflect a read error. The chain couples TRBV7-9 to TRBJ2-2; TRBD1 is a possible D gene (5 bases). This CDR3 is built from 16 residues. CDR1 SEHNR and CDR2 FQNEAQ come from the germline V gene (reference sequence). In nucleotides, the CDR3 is TGTTCCAGCAGGGTGGTTAGGGGCGAAGGCACCGGGGAGCTGTTTTTT. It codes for CSSRVVRGEGTGELFF.

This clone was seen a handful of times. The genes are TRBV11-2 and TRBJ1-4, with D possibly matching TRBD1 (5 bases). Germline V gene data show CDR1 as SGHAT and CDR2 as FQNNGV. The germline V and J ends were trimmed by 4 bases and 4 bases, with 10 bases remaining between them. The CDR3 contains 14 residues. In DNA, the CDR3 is TGTGCCAGCAGCTCAGGGAAGGGTAATGAAAAACTGTTTTTT. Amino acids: CASSSGKGNEKLFF.

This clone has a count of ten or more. The CDR3 coding sequence is TGTGCCAGCAGCTTACCGACAGGGACTAACACTGAAGCTTTCTTT. Translated, it gives CASSLPTGTNTEAFF. V usage is TRBV5-4 and J usage is TRBJ1-1; 7 nucleotides agree with TRBD1. This CDR3 contains 15 residues. The V and J ends lost 2 bases and 2 bases, in that order; junction bases with no gene match: 6. Germline CDR1 and CDR2: SGHNT and YYREEE (reference sequence).

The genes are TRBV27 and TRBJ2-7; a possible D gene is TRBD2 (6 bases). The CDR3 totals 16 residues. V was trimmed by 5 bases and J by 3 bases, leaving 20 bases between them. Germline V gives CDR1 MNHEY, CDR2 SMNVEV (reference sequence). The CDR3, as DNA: TGTGCCAGCAGTCCGAAGGGACTGGGACTTTTCTACGAGCAGTACTTC. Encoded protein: CASSPKGLGLFYEQYF.

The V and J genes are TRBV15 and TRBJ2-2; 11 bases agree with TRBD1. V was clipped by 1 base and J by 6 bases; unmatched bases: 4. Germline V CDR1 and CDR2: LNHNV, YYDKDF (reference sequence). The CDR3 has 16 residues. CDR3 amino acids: CATSRGGGQGAGELFF. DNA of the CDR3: TGTGCCACCAGCAGAGGGGGGGGACAGGGGGCCGGGGAGCTGTTTTTT. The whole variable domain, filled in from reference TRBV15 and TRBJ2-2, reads DAMVIQNPRYQVTQFGKPVTLSCSQTLNHNVMYWYQQKSSQAPKLLFHYYDKDFNNEADTPDNFQSRRPNTSFCFLDIRSPGLGDTAMYLCATSRGGGQGAGELFFGEGSRLTVL.

Written as DNA, the CDR3 is TGTGCCAGCAGTCGGACAGCGAACACTGAAGCTTTCTTT. Its protein product is CASSRTANTEAFF. The chain has TRBV6-6 and TRBJ1-1, with D possibly matching TRBD1 (6 bases). V was trimmed by 5 bases and J by 1 base, leaving 8 bases between them. This CDR3 has 13 amino acids. Germline CDR1 is MNHNY and CDR2 is SVGAGI (reference sequence).

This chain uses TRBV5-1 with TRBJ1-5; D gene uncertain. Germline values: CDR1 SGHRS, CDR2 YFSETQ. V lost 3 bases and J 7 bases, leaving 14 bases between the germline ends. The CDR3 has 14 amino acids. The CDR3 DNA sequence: TGCGCCAGCAGCTCCCGTGGGGAGGGACAGCCCCAGCATTTT. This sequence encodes CASSSRGEGQPQHF.